This T cell receptor (beta chain) was retrieved from a study of control samples from healthy donors and cancer patients. Assay: immunoSEQ multiplex PCR; the TCRdb copy retains only in-frame clones and omits some. The table records approximately 50,000 clones, 80% to 90% of them present only once. Germline CDR1 is SGHRS and CDR2 is YFSETQ. The CDR3 has 13 amino acids. Trimming shortened V by 10 bases and J by 0 bases, and 13 bases separated the two germline ends. The sequence came from a woman aged 55-70 years with lung cancer. Sequenced material: PBMCs. This chain connects TRBV5-1 to TRBJ2-5; possible D gene TRBD1, 6 bases. The CDR3 DNA is TGCGCCTGCACCCAGGGGTACCAAGAGACCCAGTACTTC. Translating it yields CACTQGYQETQYF.